This T cell receptor beta chain was captured in a study of cytomegalovirus exposure and HLA in healthy donors. Broader study findings: Reports indicate that TCR beta sequences accurately predicted the HLA-A and HLA-B alleles of most subjects.

The primer mix had 60 Vbeta and 13 Jbeta primers. Measured with immunoSEQ multiplex PCR; TCRdb has only the in-frame clones, and not every one. The table includes fewer than 200,000 clones, about 79% detected once. As regards this clone: What it recognizes is unknown.

From germline, CDR1 is SNHLY and CDR2 FYNNEI. CDR3 length: 16 residues. V was cut by 7 bases and J by 5 bases, with 23 bases left in between. This chain uses TRBV2 with TRBJ1-1; D is uncertain. The origin of this receptor is a woman in her forties or fifties in good health and CMV-seropositive. The source material was PBMCs. The DNA of the CDR3 is TGTGCCAGCACCCCATCCTCGGGCGCGGGAAGAACTGAAGCTTTCTTT. The encoded protein is CASTPSSGAGRTEAFF.